A single sample is the source of the 10 T cell receptor beta chains below, sequenced in a study of T cells in Graves' hyperthyroidism and ophthalmopathy (dated by TCRdb to about 2019). Library preparation employed multiplex PCR. The reads were generated on an Illumina HiSeq 2000. Amplification of TCR beta CDR3 regions was carried out from RNA transcripts. The first round of RT-PCR for the TCR CDR3 was performed with the HTBI primer set and the Qiagen OneStep RT-PCR kit. TCRdb reworked the public reads: Q25 trimming with fastp, MiXCR clone assembly, productive beta chains retained. Merged by CDR3 protein, the rows form single entries marked with the most common genes and DNA. Across this sample there are 350,000 or so distinct CDR3 sequences, with over 15% seen only once. Of the sample, roughly a sixth falls within the top ten clones. Sample: blood. The receptor source for this set is a woman aged 40 to 49 with Graves' ophthalmopathy.

The table lists this clonotype with many counts. The chain joins TRBV12-3 or TRBV12-4 to TRBJ1-6, with D possibly matching TRBD1 (5 bases). This CDR3 has 13 amino acids. Trimming took off 6 bases at V and 9 bases at J, with 12 bases between the two ends. The CDR3 sequence: CASRPDMASPLHF. The CDR3 DNA reads as TGTGCCAGCAGACCGGACATGGCTTCACCCCTCCACTTT.

The chain uses TRBV6-2 or TRBV6-3 and TRBJ2-2, with D possibly being TRBD2 (6 bases). The CDR3 loop spans 17 amino acids. CDR1 and CDR2 from the germline V gene are MNHEY and SVGEGT. V lost 6 bases and J 0 bases, leaving 17 bases between the germline ends. The CDR3 DNA reads as TGTGCCAGCAGACCAGGCATAGCGGACGCGAACACCGGGGAGCTGTTTTTT. The encoded protein is CASRPGIADANTGELFF.

In the case of this clonotype: At one of its ends the junction is not consistent with the germline gene, which may arise from a read error. The chain employs TRBV25-1 and TRBJ2-7; the D is unclear. Germline V CDR1 and CDR2: MGHDK, SYGVNS. The CDR3 spans 16 residues. The DNA for the CDR3 is TGTGCCAGCAGTGAATCGCCCTGTACCAGCTCCTACGAGCAGTCCTTC. It translates to CASSESPCTSSYEQSF.

This clonotype was seen many times. The V and J genes are TRBV6-2 or TRBV6-3 and TRBJ1-5; 7 bases are a match to TRBD1. The J segment lost 2 bases and the V segment lost 1 base, leaving 5 bases of the junction unmatched. Germline-derived CDR1 and CDR2 are MNHEY and SVGEGT. This CDR3 is built from 16 residues. CDR3 loop: CASSYLGGLGNQPQHF. The CDR3 DNA is TGTGCCAGCAGTTACTTAGGGGGCCTCGGCAATCAGCCCCAGCATTTT.

Of note for this clonotype: The junction shows a germline mismatch at one end, possibly a read error. This chain links TRBV6-1 with TRBJ2-2, with D tentatively TRBD2 (5 bases). The germline gives CDR1 MNHNS, CDR2 SASEGT. This CDR3 has 16 amino acids. CDR3 loop: CASTDLSRRYTGELLF. CDR3 in DNA: TGTGCCAGCACGGATTTGAGCCGACGTTACACCGGGGAGCTGCTTTTT.

This CDR3 reads CASRNSFGNQPQHF. In DNA, the CDR3 is TGTGCCAGCAGAAACAGCTTCGGCAATCAGCCCCAGCATTTT. The V gene is TRBV6-1, the J gene TRBJ1-5, with no clear D. The germline gives CDR1 MNHNS, CDR2 SASEGT. The CDR3 spans 14 residues. V was clipped by 6 bases and J by 2 bases, with 11 bases between them.

At least ten counts were recorded for this clonotype. DNA for the CDR3: TGCGCCAGCAGCCCGACGGACCAAGAGACCCAGTACTTC. As protein: CASSPTDQETQYF. V gene TRBV5-1 combines with J gene TRBJ2-5; D gene ambiguous. V lost 4 bases and J lost 0, with 7 bases in between. The CDR3 is made up of 13 amino acids. CDR1 is SGHRS, CDR2 YFSETQ, per germline.

This clonotype was recorded at least ten times. The V call is TRBV16, the J call TRBJ2-7; possibly TRBD2 for D (5 bases). Per the germline V gene, CDR1 is KGHSY and CDR2 is FQNENV. This CDR3 region has 15 residues. Trimming stripped 4 bases from V and 0 bases from J, with 13 bases between. The CDR3 DNA reads as TGTGCCAGCAGCCCCCGAGGACTGAGCTCCTACGAGCAGTACTTC. This codes for CASSPRGLSSYEQYF. Complete variable domain (other parts from reference TRBV16 and TRBJ2-7): GEEVAQTPKHLVRGEGQKAKLYCAPIKGHSYVFWYQQVLKNEFKFLISFQNENVFDETGMPKERFSAKCLPNSPCSLEIQATKLEDSAVYFCASSPRGLSSYEQYFGPGTRLTVT.

This clonotype came up many times. The chain has TRBV15 and TRBJ1-1; D may be TRBD1 (6 bases). The germline V gene has CDR1 LNHNV and CDR2 YYDKDF (reference sequence). CDR3 length: 15 residues. Trimming took 0 bases from V and 3 from J, leaving 11 bases between them. The CDR3: CATSRDGGVDTEAFF. The DNA of the CDR3 is TGTGCCACCAGCAGAGATGGGGGCGTCGACACTGAAGCTTTCTTT.

This clonotype was detected a few times. The genes are TRBV5-6 and TRBJ2-4; D not certain. Trimming shortened V by 0 bases and J by 0 bases, and 10 bases separated the two germline ends. This CDR3 comprises 16 residues. Germline CDR1 is SGHDT and CDR2 is YYEEEE. CDR3 sequence (DNA): TGTGCCAGCAGCTTGGTGAGCCCCTCAGCCAAAAACATTCAGTACTTC. Translated, it gives CASSLVSPSAKNIQYF.